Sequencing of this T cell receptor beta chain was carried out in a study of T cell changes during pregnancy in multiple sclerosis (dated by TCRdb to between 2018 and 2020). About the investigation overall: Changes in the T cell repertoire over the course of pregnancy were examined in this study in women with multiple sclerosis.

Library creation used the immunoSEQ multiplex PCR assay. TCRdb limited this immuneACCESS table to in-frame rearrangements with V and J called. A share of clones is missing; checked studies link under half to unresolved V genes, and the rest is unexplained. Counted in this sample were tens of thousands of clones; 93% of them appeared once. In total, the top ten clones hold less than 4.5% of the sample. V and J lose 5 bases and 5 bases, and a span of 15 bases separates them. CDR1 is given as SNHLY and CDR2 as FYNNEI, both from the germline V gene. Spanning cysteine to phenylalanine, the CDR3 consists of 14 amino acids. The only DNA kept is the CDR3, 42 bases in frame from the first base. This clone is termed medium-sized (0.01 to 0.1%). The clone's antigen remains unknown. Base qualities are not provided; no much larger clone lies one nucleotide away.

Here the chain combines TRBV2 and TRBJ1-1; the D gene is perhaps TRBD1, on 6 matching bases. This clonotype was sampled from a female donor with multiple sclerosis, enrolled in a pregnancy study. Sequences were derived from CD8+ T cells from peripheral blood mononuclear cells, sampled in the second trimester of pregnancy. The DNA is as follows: TGTGCCAGCAGTTTGGGACAAGAGTGGACTGAAGCTTTCTTT. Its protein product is CASSLGQEWTEAFF. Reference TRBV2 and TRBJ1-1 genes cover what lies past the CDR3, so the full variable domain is EPEVTQTPSHQVTQMGQEVILRCVPISNHLYFYWYRQILGQKVEFLVSFYNNEISEKSEIFDDQFSVERPDGSNFTLKIRSTKLEDSAMYFCASSLGQEWTEAFFGQGTRLTVV.